There are many counts of the clone carrying this TCR beta chain. The V gene's germline CDR1 is SGHRS and CDR2 YFSETQ. With V trimmed by 3 bases and J by 4 bases, 5 bases remained unmatched. The CDR3 loop spans 14 amino acids. A single record per CDR3 protein comes from TCRdb applying MiXCR to the 5' RACE reads. The sample lists around 140,000 distinct CDR3 sequences; roughly 10% were seen once. These data come from a study of CD8 T cells in ankylosing spondylitis. This TCR was sampled from a female donor with ankylosing spondylitis or in good health (not recorded which). Sequencing was carried out using blood, either unsorted or a sorted T cell fraction (not recorded which). The chain uses TRBV5-1 and TRBJ2-7; TRBD1 matches 9 bases. CDR3 region: CASSSGTGTYEQYF. The CDR3 nucleotides read TGCGCCAGCAGCTCCGGGACAGGGACATACGAGCAGTACTTC.